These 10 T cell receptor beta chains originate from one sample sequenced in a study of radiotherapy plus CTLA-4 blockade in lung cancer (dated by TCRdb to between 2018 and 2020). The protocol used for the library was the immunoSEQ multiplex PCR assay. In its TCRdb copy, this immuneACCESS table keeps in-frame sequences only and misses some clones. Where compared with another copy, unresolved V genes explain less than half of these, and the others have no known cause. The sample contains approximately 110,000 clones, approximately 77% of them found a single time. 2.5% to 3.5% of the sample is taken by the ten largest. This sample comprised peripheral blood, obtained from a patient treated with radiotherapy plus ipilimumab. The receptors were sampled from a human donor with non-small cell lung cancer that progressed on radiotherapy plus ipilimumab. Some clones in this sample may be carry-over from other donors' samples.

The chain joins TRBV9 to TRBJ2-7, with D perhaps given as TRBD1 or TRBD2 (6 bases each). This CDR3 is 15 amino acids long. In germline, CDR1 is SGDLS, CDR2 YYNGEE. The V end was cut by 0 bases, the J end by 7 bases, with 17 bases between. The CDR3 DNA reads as TGTGCCAGCAGCGTAGGGGACTGGGGGGCTAAAGAGCAGTACTTC. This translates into CASSVGDWGAKEQYF.

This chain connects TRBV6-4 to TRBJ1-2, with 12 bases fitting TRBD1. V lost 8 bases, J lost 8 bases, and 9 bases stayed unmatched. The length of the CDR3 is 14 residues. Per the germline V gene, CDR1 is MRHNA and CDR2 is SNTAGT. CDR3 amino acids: CASAPGQGAGGYTF. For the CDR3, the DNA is TGTGCCAGCGCCCCGGGACAGGGGGCGGGAGGCTACACCTTC.

CDR3 bases: TGTGCCAGCAGCTTAGAAGAGCAAGAGACCCAGTACTTC. The encoded protein is CASSLEEQETQYF. This chain uses TRBV11-2 with TRBJ2-5, with D hard to call. The CDR3 consists of 13 residues. The V end lost 0 bases, the J end lost 2 bases, and 4 bases lay between the germline ends. Germline lookup yields CDR1 SGHAT and CDR2 FQNNGV.

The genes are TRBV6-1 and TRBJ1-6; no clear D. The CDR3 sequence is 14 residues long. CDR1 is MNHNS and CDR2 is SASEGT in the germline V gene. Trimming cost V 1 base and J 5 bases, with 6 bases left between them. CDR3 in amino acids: CASSEGSHNSPLHF. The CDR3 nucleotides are TGTGCCAGCAGTGAAGGTTCGCATAATTCACCCCTCCACTTT.

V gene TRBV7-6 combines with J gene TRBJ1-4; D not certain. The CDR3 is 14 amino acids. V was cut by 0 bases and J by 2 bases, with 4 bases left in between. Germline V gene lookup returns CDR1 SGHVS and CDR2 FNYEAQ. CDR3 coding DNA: TGTGCCAGCAGCTTAGCAGGGACTAATGAAAAACTGTTTTTT. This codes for CASSLAGTNEKLFF.

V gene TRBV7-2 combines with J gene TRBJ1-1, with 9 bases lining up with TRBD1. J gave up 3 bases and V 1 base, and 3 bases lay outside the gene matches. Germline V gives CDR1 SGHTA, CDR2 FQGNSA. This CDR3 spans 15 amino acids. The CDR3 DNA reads TGTGCCAGCAGCTTAGGTGGGACAGGGTACACTGAAGCTTTCTTT. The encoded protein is CASSLGGTGYTEAFF.

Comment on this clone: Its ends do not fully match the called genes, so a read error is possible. The CDR3 region has the DNA TGTGCCATCAGTCCAGGGGGCGACGGCTATGGCCACACCTTC. Protein product: CAISPGGDGYGHTF. The V and J genes are TRBV10-3 and TRBJ1-2, with TRBD1 matching over 8 bases. CDR3 length equals 14 residues. Per germline, CDR1 ENHRY and CDR2 SYGVKD.

The CDR3 region has the DNA TGTGCCAGCTCACCACCGGGGGGCAATAATTCACCCCTCCACTTT. Translating gives CASSPPGGNNSPLHF. The chain employs TRBV18 and TRBJ1-6, with D maybe TRBD1 (6 bases). There are 15 residues in the CDR3. CDR1 is KGHSH and CDR2 is LQKENI in the germline V gene. V was cut by 0 bases and J by 5 bases, with 8 bases left in between. Complete variable domain (other parts from reference TRBV18 and TRBJ1-6): NAGVMQNPRHLVRRRGQEARLRCSPMKGHSHVYWYRQLPEEGLKFMVYLQKENIIDESGMPKERFSAEFPKEGPSILRIQQVVRGDSAAYFCASSPPGGNNSPLHFGNGTRLTVT.

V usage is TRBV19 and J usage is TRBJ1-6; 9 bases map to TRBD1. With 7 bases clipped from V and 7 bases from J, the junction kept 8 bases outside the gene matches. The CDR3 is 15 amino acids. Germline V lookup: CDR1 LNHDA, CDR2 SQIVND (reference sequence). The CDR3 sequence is CASIDPGQGNSPLHF. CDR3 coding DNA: TGTGCCAGTATTGATCCGGGACAGGGCAATTCACCCCTCCACTTT.

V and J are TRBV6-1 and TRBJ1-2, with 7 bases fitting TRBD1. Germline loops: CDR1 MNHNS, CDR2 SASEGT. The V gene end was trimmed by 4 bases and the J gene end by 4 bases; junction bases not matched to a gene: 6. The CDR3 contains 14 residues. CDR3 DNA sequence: TGTGCCAGCAGTGGACAGGGAGGAATCTATGGCTACACCTTC. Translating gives CASSGQGGIYGYTF.